The T cell receptor beta chain under discussion was sequenced for a study of T cell responses to AZD1222 COVID-19 vaccine. As to this clone: What it binds is not known.

Study findings and constraints: No day 14 peak samples; only post-peak repertoires were characterized. Rises in breadth and depth of Spike-specific TCRs came after two AZD1222 doses. Seropositive at baseline were only a handful of AZD1222 recipients.

V lost 0 bases and J 1 base, leaving 3 bases between the germline ends. The CDR3 is made up of 13 amino acids. From germline, CDR1 is LNHNV and CDR2 YYDKDF (reference sequence). Sequencing used immunoSEQ multiplex PCR; TCRdb keeps in-frame clones, though not all of them. The table has more than 95,000 clones, around 91% seen once. The receptor was derived from an adult in good health. Sequenced material: peripheral blood, taken on day 0 of AZD1222 vaccination. This chain connects TRBV15 to TRBJ1-1; no firm D call. The CDR3 bases are TGTGCCACCAGCAGAGAAGGGAACACTGAAGCTTTCTTT. It encodes CATSREGNTEAFF.